This T cell receptor beta chain emerged from a study of cytomegalovirus exposure and HLA in healthy donors. Study summary: Among the approximately 400 donors who were genotyped, about 84% fell in the genetic ancestry cluster that is associated with self-reported Caucasian donors.

A word on this clone: Its target is unknown.

PCR employed 60 Vbeta and 13 Jbeta primers. The method was immunoSEQ multiplex PCR; TCRdb's version includes in-frame clones alone and lacks a portion of them. The table has some 130,000 clones, 60% to 85% seen once. Regarding the study as a whole: Some 16,000 TCR beta sequences were associated with HLA alleles at 0.05 false discovery rate in a later analysis. In an earlier analysis, about 87% or about 30%: the productive usage of most TCR beta V segments.

Source material: PBMCs. The TCR sequence derives from a male donor in good health and CMV-seropositive.

Written as DNA, the CDR3 is TGTGCCAGCAGCCTCGGGACTAGCGGGAGGGCCGAGGAGCTGTTTTTT. Its translation: CASSLGTSGRAEELFF. J is TRBJ2-2 and V is TRBV14; 16 bases are shared with TRBD2. Per the germline V gene, CDR1 is SGHDN and CDR2 is FVKESK. This CDR3 has 16 residues. The junction had 6 bases not matched to a gene; V was cut back by 4 bases and J by 10 bases.